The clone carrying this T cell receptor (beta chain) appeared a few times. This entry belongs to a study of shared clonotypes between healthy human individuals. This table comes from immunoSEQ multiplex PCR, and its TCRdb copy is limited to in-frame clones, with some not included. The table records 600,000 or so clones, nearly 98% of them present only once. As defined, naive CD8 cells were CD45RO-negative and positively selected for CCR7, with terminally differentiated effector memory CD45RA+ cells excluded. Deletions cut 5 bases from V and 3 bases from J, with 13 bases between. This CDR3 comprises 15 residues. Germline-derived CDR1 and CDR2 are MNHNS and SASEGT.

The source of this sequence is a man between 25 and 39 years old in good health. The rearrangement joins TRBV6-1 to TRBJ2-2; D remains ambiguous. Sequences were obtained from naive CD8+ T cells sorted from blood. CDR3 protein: CASSPTGLHTGELFF. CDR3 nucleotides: TGTGCCAGCAGTCCCACTGGATTGCACACCGGGGAGCTGTTTTTT.